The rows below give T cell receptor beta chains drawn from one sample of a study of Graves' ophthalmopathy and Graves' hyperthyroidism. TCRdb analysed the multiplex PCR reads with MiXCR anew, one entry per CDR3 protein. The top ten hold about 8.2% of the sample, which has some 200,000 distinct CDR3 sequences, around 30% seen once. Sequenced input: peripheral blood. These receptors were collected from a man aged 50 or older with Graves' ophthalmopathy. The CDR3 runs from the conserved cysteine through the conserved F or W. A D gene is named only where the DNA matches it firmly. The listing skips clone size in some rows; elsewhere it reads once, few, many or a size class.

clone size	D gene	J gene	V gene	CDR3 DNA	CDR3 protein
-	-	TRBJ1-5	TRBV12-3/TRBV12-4	TGTGCCAGCAGTTTGGAGCAGGGAGCTAATCAGCCCCAGCATTTT	CASSLEQGANQPQHF
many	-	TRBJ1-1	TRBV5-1	TGCGCCAGCAGCTCGTTGATAGGGGAAGCTTTCTTT	CASSSLIGEAFF
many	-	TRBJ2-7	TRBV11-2	TGTGCCAGCAGCTTGAGGGGATACGACGACGAGCAGTACTTC	CASSLRGYDDEQYF
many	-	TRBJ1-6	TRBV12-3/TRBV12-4	TGTGCCAGCAGTTTAGGGTCCGGTTCACCCCTCCACTTT	CASSLGSGSPLHF
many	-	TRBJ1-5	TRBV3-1	TGTGCCAGCAGCCAAGGCCCTGACACCCAACGTCAGCCCCAGCATTTT	CASSQGPDTQRQPQHF
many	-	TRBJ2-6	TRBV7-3	TGTGCCAGCAGCTTTCTCTCGAGTGGAGGGAGGCCCCCCGCAGGGGCCAACGTCCTGACTTTC	CASSFLSSGGRPPAGANVLTF
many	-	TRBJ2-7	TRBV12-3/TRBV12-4	TGTGCCAGCAGTTGGTCGGTGAATCACGAGCAGTACTTC	CASSWSVNHEQYF
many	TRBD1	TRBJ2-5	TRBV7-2	TGTGCCAGCAGCTCCTCCGGGACAGGGGGCGAGACCCAGTACTTC	CASSSSGTGGETQYF
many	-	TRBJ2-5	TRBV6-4	TGTGCCAGCAGTGACAGGGGACAAGAGACCCAGTACTTC	CASSDRGQETQYF
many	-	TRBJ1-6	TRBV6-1	TGTGCCAGCAGTGAGCGGGTGGACGGAAATTCACCCCTCCACTTT	CASSERVDGNSPLHF
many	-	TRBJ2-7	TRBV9	TGTGCCAGCAGCGCGGGCCTCGGGCTTCACTTC	CASSAGLGLHF
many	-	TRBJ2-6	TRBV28	TGTGCCAGCGTACCCTTCTCTGGGGCCAACGTCCTGACTTTC	CASVPFSGANVLTF
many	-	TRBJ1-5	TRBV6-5	TGTGCCAGCAGTTACTCATGGGACGGAAATAGCAATCAGCCCCAGCATTTT	CASSYSWDGNSNQPQHF
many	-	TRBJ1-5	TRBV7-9	TGTGCCAGCAGTGCCGGACGGGGCAATCAGCCCCAGCATTTT	CASSAGRGNQPQHF
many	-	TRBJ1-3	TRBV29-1	TGCAGCGTTGTTCTAAGCTCTGGAAACACCATATATTTT	CSVVLSSGNTIYF
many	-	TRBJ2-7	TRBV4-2	TGTGCCAGCAGCCCCGGGAGAGCAAACTACGAGCAGTACTTC	CASSPGRANYEQYF
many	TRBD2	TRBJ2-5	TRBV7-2	TGTGCCAGCAGCTTACAGCGGGAGGGCCCCGGAGAGACCCAGTACTTC	CASSLQREGPGETQYF
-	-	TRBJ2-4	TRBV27	TGTGCCAGCAGCCTCAGCGGAGCCAAAAACATTCAGTACTTC	CASSLSGAKNIQYF
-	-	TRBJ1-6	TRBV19	TGTGCCAGTAGTCCCAGGGGAGAGCTTTCACCCCTCCACTTT	CASSPRGELSPLHF
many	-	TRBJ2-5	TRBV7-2	TGTGCCAGCAGCTTTGGCGGTAATGATCAAGAGACCCAGTACTTC	CASSFGGNDQETQYF
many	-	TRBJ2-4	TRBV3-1	TGTGCCAGCAGCCCCGAGAAAGTGGCCAAAAACATTCAGTACTTC	CASSPEKVAKNIQYF
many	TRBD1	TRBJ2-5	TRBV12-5	TGTGCTAGTGGTTTGGGATACAGGGGCTCAGAGACCCAGTACTTC	CASGLGYRGSETQYF
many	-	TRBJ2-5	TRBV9	TGTGCCAGCAGCGTAATGGGGGCCGATCAAGAGACCCAGTACTTC	CASSVMGADQETQYF
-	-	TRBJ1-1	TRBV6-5	TGTGCCAGCAGTTTTCCGGGCCCGGCAAGGAGTACTGAAGCTTTCTTT	CASSFPGPARSTEAFF
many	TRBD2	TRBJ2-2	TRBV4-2	TGTGCCAGCAGCCAACCGGGACTAGCGGGAGTTAGTACCGGGGAGCTGTTTTTT	CASSQPGLAGVSTGELFF
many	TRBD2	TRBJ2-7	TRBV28	TGTGCCAGCAGCTCGCAGCTAGCGGCCGCTTGGGAGCAGTACTTC	CASSSQLAAAWEQYF
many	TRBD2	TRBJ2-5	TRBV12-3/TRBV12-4	TGTGCTACCCGCGGGGGAGTACAAGAGACCCAGTACTTC	CATRGGVQETQYF
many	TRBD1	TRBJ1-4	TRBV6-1	TGTGCCAGCAGGGTAGGGGGCGCCGGTGAAAAACTGTTTTTT	CASRVGGAGEKLFF
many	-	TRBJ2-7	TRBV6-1	TGTGCCTGCAGCCGTCCGTCGGAGTTCCTTACCGAGCAGTACTTC	CACSRPSEFLTEQYF
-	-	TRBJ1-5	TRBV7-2	TGTGCCAGCAGCCAAGAGGGCACTCAGCCCCAGCATTTT	CASSQEGTQPQHF
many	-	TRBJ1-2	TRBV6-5	TGTGCCAGCAGTTACTCGGGCCAGGGTGGCTACACCTTC	CASSYSGQGGYTF
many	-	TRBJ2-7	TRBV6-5	TGTGCCAGCAATACTGCGGACCTACGGACCTACGAGCAGTACTTC	CASNTADLRTYEQYF
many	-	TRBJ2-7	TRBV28	TGTGCCAGCAGTTTATACAGGGCCTTAAGCTACGAGCAGTACTTC	CASSLYRALSYEQYF
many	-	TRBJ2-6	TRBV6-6	TGTGCCAGCACCCCCATCCCTCTTTCGCTCTCTTACTCTGGGGCCAACGTCCTGACTTTC	CASTPIPLSLSYSGANVLTF
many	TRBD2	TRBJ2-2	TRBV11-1	TGTGCCAGCAGCAGGATCCGGGAGGTTAACACCGGGGAGCTGTTTTTT	CASSRIREVNTGELFF
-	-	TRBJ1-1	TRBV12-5	TGTGCTAGTGCCTTTGGGGGGACGGGGACTGAAGCTTTCTTT	CASAFGGTGTEAFF
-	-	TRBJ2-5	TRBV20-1	TGCAGTGCCTACGGGACTTACCAAGAGACCCAGTACTTC	CSAYGTYQETQYF
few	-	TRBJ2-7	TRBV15	TGTGCCACCAGCAGAAGGGACGGGTACGAGCAGTACTTC	CATSRRDGYEQYF
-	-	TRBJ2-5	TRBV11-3	TGTGCCAGCAGCTTTAACCCGGGGCCCCAAGAGACCCAGTACTTC	CASSFNPGPQETQYF
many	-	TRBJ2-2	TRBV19	TGTGCCAGTAGTATACGGGGTCCGGGACCCTCCACCGGGGAGCTGTTTTTT	CASSIRGPGPSTGELFF
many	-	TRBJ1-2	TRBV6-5	TGTGCCAGCAGTTACCTTTCAGGGAGCGGCTATGGCTACACCTTC	CASSYLSGSGYGYTF
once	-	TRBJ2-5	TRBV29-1	TGCAGCGCTGTCTCCGGGGAAGAGACCCAGTACTTC	CSAVSGEETQYF
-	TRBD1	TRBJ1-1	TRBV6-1	TGTGCCAGCAGCGTGAGGGACAGCGAGAACACTGAAGCTTTCTTT	CASSVRDSENTEAFF
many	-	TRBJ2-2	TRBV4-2	TGTGCCAGCAGCCAGCCGGGACTCAACACCGGGGAGCTGTTTTTT	CASSQPGLNTGELFF